This T cell receptor (beta chain) was sequenced in a study of T cell responses to AZD1222 COVID-19 vaccine. The CDR3 sequence is 19 residues long. Per germline, CDR1 SGHTA and CDR2 FQGNSA. V trimming: 4 bases; J trimming: 7 bases; junction bases outside the gene matches: 18. Here immunoSEQ multiplex PCR was the method, and the copy in TCRdb shows in-frame clones only, minus some. This table has around 150,000 clones, 90% to 95% appearing once. Sequences were derived from peripheral blood, sampled 28 days after the second AZD1222 dose. V is TRBV7-2 and J is TRBJ2-5; 13 nucleotides line up with TRBD2. This TCR derives from an adult who received the AZD1222 COVID-19 vaccine. CDR3 region: CASSSIGLRLAGGRGTQYF. CDR3 nucleotide sequence: TGTGCCAGCAGCTCCATAGGCCTGAGACTAGCGGGGGGCCGTGGGACCCAGTACTTC. The entire variable domain, with the rest obtained from reference TRBV7-2 and TRBJ2-5, is as follows: GAGVSQSPSNKVTEKGKDVELRCDPISGHTALYWYRQSLGQGLEFLIYFQGNSAPDKSGLPSDRFSAERTGGSVSTLTIQRTQQEDSAVYLCASSSIGLRLAGGRGTQYFGPGTRLLVL.